This is a list of T cell receptor beta chains from one sample in a study of blood T cell repertoires in COVID-19. The table came from immunoSEQ multiplex PCR; TCRdb's copy has only in-frame clones and leaves some out. Among tens of thousands of clones listed, about 89% were seen once. The sequenced material came from peripheral blood. The receptors were gathered from a human donor in a cohort sampled during active COVID-19. The CDR3 runs from the conserved cysteine through the conserved F or W. The D gene is left open where the match is weak. Only some rows state a clone size, as once, few, many or a class for expanded clones.

V gene,D gene,clone size,J gene,CDR3 protein,CDR3 DNA
TRBV6-6,TRBD2,NA,TRBJ2-3,CASNSGGSTDTQYF,TGTGCCAGCAACTCGGGAGGTAGCACAGATACGCAGTATTTT
TRBV28,NA,NA,TRBJ2-1,CASSFPDRHNEQFF,TGTGCCAGCAGTTTCCCTGACAGGCACAATGAGCAGTTCTTC
TRBV28,TRBD1,NA,TRBJ1-2,CASSLGTGQDYGYTF,TGTGCCAGCAGCCTCGGGACAGGGCAAGACTATGGCTACACCTTC
TRBV27,NA,few,TRBJ2-7,CASSLRFSYEQYF,TGTGCCAGCAGTTTACGTTTCTCCTACGAGCAGTACTTC
TRBV2,NA,few,TRBJ1-1,CASSPRVAKNTEAFF,TGTGCCAGCAGCCCTCGGGTCGCTAAGAACACTGAAGCTTTCTTT
TRBV20-1,NA,NA,TRBJ2-1,CSAASFNEQFF,TGCAGTGCTGCGTCGTTCAATGAGCAGTTCTTC
TRBV29-1,TRBD2,once,TRBJ2-3,CSADPGLAGLQTDTQYF,TGCAGCGCTGACCCGGGACTAGCGGGGTTACAAACAGATACGCAGTATTTT
TRBV21-1,NA,NA,TRBJ1-1,CASSPADRNTEAFF,TGTGCCAGCAGCCCAGCGGACAGGAACACTGAAGCTTTCTTT
TRBV11-3,NA,NA,TRBJ2-2,CASSLGRGQTGELFF,TGTGCCAGCAGCTTAGGGCGGGGCCAAACCGGGGAGCTGTTTTTT
TRBV18,TRBD1,NA,TRBJ1-5,CASSGQGDQPQHF,TGTGCCAGCTCTGGACAGGGAGATCAGCCCCAGCATTTT
TRBV19,NA,NA,TRBJ2-1,CASSITVKHNEQFF,TGTGCCAGTAGTATCACAGTGAAACACAATGAGCAGTTCTTC
TRBV28,NA,few,TRBJ1-2,CASHRELGGYTF,TGTGCCAGCCACAGGGAACTGGGCGGCTACACCTTC
TRBV28,NA,NA,TRBJ2-4,CASSAQGLAKNIQYF,TGTGCCAGCAGTGCCCAGGGCTTAGCCAAAAACATTCAGTACTTC
TRBV27,TRBD2,NA,TRBJ2-7,CASNSEREGSYEQYF,TGTGCCAGCAACAGTGAGCGGGAGGGGAGCTACGAGCAGTACTTC
TRBV30,NA,NA,TRBJ1-5,CAWSVPGGKQPQHF,TGTGCCTGGAGTGTTCCGGGAGGGAAACAGCCCCAGCATTTT
TRBV27,NA,NA,TRBJ1-5,CASSLGHSNQPQHF,TGTGCCAGCAGTTTGGGGCATAGCAATCAGCCCCAGCATTTT
TRBV5-6,TRBD2,NA,TRBJ2-1,CASSLRLAGNNEQFF,TGTGCCAGCAGCTTGAGGCTAGCGGGGAACAATGAGCAGTTCTTC